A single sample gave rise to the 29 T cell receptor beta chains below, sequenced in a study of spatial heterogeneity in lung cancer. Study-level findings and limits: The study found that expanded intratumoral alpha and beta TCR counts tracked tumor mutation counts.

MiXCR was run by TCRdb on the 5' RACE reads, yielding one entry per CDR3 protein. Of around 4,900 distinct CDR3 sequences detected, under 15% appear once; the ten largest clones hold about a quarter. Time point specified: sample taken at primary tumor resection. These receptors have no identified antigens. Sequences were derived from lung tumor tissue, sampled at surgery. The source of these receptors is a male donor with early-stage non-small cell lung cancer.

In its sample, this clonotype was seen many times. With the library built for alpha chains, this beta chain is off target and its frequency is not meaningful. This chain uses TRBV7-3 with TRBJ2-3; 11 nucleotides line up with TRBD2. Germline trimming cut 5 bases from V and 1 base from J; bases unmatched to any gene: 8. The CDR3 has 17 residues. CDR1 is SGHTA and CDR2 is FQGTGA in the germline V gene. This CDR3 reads CASSELSGRDGTDTQYF. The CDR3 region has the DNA TGTGCCAGCAGCGAACTTAGCGGGAGGGACGGCACAGATACGCAGTATTTT.

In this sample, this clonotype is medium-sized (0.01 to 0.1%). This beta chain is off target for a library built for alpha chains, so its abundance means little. CDR3 coding DNA: TGTGCCTGTACAGGGAACTATGGCTACACCTTC. This codes for CACTGNYGYTF. The V and J genes are TRBV30 and TRBJ1-2; D is possibly TRBD1 (6 bases). Trimming stripped 6 bases from V and 2 bases from J, with 7 bases between. Germline loops: CDR1 GTSNPN, CDR2 SVGIG (reference sequence). The CDR3 covers 11 residues. The variable domain in full, with the rest retrieved from reference TRBV30 and TRBJ1-2, is SQTIHQWPATLVQPVGSPLSLECTVEGTSNPNLYWYRQAAGRGLQLLFYSVGIGQISSEVPQNLSASRPQDRQFILSSKKLLLSDSGFYLCACTGNYGYTFGSGTRLTVV.

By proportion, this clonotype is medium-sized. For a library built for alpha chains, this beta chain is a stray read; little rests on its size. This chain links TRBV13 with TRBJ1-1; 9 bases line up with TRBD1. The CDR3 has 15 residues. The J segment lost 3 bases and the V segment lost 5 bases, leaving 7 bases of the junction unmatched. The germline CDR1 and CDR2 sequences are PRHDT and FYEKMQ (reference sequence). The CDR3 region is CASSTGTGRDTEAFF. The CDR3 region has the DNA TGTGCCAGCAGCACGGGGACAGGGAGGGACACTGAAGCTTTCTTT.

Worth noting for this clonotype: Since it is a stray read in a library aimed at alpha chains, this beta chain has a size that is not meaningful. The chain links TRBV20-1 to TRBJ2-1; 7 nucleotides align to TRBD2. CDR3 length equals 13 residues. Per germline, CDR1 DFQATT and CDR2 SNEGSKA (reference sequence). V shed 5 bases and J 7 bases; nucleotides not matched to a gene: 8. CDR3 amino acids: CSAPRGSRNEQFF. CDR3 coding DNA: TGCAGTGCTCCGCGGGGGTCTCGGAATGAGCAGTTCTTC.

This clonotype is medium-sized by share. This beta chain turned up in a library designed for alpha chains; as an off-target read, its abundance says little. The CDR3 DNA reads as TGCGCCAGCAGCTTGGGGGGGAGCTCCTACGAGCAGTACTTC. This sequence encodes CASSLGGSSYEQYF. The gene calls are TRBV5-1 and TRBJ2-7; D is tentatively TRBD1 or TRBD2 (5 bases each). CDR1 is SGHRS and CDR2 is YFSETQ in the germline V gene. The CDR3 runs to 14 residues. V lost 0 bases to trimming and J lost 0 bases, with 7 bases between them.

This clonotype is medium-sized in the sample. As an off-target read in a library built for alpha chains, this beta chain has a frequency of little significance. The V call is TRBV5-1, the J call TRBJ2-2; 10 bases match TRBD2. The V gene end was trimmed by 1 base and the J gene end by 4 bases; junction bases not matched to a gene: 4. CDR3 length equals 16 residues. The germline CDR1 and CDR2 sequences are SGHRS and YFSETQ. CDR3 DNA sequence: TGCGCCAGCAGCTTGAAACTAGCGGGAATCACCGGGGAGCTGTTTTTT. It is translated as CASSLKLAGITGELFF.

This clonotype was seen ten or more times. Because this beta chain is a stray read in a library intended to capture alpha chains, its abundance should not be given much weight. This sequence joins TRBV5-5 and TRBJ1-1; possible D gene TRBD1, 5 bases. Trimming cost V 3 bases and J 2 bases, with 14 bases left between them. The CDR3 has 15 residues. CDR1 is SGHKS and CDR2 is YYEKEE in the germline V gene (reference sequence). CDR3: CASSSPGAGNTEAFF. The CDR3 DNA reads TGTGCCAGCAGCTCCCCCGGGGCAGGTAACACTGAAGCTTTCTTT.

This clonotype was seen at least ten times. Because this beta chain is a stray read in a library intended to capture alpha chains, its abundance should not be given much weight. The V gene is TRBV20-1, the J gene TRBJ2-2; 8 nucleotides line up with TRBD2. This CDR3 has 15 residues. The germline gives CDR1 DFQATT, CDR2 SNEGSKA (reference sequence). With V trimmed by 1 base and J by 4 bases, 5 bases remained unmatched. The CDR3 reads CSARAGTRGTGELFF. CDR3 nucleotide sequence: TGCAGTGCTAGAGCCGGGACTAGGGGCACCGGGGAGCTGTTTTTT.

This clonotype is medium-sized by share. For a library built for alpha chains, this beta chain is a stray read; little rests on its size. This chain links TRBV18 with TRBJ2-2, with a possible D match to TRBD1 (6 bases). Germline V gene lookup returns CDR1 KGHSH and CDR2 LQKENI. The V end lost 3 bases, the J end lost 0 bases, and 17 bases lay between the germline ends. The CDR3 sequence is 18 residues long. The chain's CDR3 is CASSPRTATFANTGELFF. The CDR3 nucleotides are TGTGCCAGCTCACCTAGGACAGCAACTTTCGCGAACACCGGGGAGCTGTTTTTT.

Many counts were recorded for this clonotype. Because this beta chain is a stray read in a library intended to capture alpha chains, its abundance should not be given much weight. The CDR3 DNA sequence: TGTGCCAGCAGTTACTCCCAAGGGGACGATCAGCCCCAGCATTTT. This codes for CASSYSQGDDQPQHF. The genes are TRBV6-2 or TRBV6-3 and TRBJ1-5, with a tentative D call TRBD1 (5 bases). The germline V gene has CDR1 MNHEY and CDR2 SVGEGT. The CDR3 contains 15 residues. V lost 0 bases and J lost 5, with 11 bases in between.

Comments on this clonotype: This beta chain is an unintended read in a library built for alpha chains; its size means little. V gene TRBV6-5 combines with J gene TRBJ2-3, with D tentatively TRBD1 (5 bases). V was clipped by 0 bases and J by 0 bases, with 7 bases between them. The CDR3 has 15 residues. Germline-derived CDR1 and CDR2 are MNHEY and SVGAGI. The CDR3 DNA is TGTGCCAGCAGTTACTCGACAGCTAGCACAGATACGCAGTATTTT. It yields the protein CASSYSTASTDTQYF.

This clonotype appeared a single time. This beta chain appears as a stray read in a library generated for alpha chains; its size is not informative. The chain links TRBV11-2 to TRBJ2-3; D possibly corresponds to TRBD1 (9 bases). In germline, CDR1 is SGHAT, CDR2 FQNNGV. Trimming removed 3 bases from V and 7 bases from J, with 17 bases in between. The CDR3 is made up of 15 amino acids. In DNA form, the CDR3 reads TGTGCCAGCAGCTTGGACAGGGGTAGCGGGAATACGCAGTATTTT. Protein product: CASSLDRGSGNTQYF.

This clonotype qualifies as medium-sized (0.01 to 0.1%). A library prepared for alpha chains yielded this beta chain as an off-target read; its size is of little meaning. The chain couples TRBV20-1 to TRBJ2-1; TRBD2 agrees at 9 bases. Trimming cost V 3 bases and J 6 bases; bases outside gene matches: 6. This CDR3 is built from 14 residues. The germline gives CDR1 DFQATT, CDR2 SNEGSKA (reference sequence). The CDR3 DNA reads TGCAGTGCTAGGAGAGCGGGAGGTCGCAATGAGCAGTTCTTC. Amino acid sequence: CSARRAGGRNEQFF.

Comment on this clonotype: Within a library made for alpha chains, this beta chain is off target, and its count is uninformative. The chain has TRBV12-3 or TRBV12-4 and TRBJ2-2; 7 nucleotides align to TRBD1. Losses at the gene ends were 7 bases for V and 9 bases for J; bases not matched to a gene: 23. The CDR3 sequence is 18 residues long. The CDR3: CASTLQATDDRVLRELFF. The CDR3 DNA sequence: TGTGCCAGCACCCTTCAGGCTACCGACGACAGGGTCCTGCGGGAGCTGTTTTTT.

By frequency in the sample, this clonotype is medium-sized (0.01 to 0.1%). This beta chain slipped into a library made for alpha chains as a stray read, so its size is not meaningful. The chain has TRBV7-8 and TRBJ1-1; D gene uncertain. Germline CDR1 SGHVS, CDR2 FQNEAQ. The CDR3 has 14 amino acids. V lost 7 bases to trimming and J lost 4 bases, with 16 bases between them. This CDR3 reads CASTRFGEGTEAFF. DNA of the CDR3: TGTGCCAGCACCCGTTTTGGTGAGGGCACTGAAGCTTTCTTT. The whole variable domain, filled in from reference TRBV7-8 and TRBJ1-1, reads GAGVSQSPRYKVAKRGQDVALRCDPISGHVSLFWYQQALGQGPEFLTYFQNEAQLDKSGLPSDRFFAERPEGSVSTLKIQRTQQEDSAVYLCASTRFGEGTEAFFGQGTRLTVV.

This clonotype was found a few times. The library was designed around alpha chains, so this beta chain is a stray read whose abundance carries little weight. The CDR3 DNA reads TGTGCCAGCAGCCCGAACTGGGGGGCCAGTAAGGGTGAGCAGTTCTTC. Protein: CASSPNWGASKGEQFF. The chain uses TRBV7-3 and TRBJ2-1; possibly TRBD1 or TRBD2 for D (6 bases each). V was cut by 5 bases and J by 9 bases, with 23 bases left in between. The CDR3 consists of 16 residues. Germline lookup yields CDR1 SGHTA and CDR2 FQGTGA.

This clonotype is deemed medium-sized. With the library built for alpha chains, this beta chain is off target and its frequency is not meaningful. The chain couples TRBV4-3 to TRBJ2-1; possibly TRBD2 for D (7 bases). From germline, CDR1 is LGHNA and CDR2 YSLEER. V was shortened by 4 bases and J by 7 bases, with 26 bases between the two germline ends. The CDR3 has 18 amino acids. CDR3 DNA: TGCGCCAGCAGCCTTTCCGGAGCAAGGGGGAGGGCCGTGAATGAGCAGTTCTTC. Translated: CASSLSGARGRAVNEQFF.

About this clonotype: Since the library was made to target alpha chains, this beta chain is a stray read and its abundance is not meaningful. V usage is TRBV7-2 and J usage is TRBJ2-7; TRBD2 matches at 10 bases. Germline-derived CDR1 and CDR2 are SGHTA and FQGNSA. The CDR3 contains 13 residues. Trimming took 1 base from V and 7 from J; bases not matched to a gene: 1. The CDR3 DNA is TGTGCCAGCAGCTTAGTGACTAGCGGGGAGCAGTACTTC. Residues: CASSLVTSGEQYF.

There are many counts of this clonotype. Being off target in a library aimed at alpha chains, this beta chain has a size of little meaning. CDR3 protein: CASSPAVGEQFF. In DNA form, the CDR3 reads TGTGCCAGCAGCCCCGCAGTGGGTGAGCAGTTCTTC. The V gene is TRBV3-2, the J gene TRBJ2-1. TRBV3-2 is deemed a pseudogene. This CDR3 spans 12 amino acids.

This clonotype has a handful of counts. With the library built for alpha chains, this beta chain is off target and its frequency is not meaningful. The CDR3 sequence is CASSLVAEETQYF. The DNA for the CDR3 is TGTGCCAGCAGCTTAGTAGCGGAAGAGACCCAGTACTTC. The chain employs TRBV7-2 and TRBJ2-5; a weak D match, TRBD2 (6 bases). The germline gives CDR1 SGHTA, CDR2 FQGNSA. The CDR3 spans 13 residues. The ends were cut back, 1 base at V and 3 bases at J, with 6 bases in the middle.

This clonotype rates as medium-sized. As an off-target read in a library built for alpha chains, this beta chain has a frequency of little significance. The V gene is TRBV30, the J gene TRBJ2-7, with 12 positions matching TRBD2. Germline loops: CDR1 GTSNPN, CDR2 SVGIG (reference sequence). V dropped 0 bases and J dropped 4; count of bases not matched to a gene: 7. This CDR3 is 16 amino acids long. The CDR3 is CAWSVPTSGGYYEQYF. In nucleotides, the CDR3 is TGTGCCTGGAGTGTACCGACTAGCGGGGGTTATTACGAGCAGTACTTC.

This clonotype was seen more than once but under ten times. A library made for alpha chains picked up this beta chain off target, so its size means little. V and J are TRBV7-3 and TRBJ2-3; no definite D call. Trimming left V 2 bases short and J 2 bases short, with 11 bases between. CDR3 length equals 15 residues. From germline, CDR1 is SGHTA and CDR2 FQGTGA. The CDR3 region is CASSLGDPFTDTQYF. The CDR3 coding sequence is TGTGCCAGCAGCTTAGGTGATCCTTTCACAGATACGCAGTATTTT.

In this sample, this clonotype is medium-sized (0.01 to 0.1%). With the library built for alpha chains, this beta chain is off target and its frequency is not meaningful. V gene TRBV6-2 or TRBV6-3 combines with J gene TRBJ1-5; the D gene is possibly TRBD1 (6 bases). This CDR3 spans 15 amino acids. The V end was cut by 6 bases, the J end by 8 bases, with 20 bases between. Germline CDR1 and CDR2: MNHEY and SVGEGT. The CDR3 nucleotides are TGTGCCAGCAGCAACCGCCCGGGGGGCTGGGAGCCCCAGCATTTT. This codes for CASSNRPGGWEPQHF.

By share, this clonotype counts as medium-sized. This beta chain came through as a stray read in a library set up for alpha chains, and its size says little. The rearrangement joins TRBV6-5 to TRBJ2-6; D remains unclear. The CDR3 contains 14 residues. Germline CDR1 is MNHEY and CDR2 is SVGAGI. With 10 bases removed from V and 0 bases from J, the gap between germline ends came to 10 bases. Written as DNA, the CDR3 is TGTGCCACCTCGCTCTACTCTGGGGCCAACGTCCTGACTTTC. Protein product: CATSLYSGANVLTF.

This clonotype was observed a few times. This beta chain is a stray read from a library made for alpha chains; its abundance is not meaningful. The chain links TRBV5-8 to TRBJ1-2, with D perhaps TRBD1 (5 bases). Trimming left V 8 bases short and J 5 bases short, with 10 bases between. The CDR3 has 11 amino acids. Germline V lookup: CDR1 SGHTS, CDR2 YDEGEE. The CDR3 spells CASDRLYGYTF. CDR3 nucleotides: TGTGCCAGTGACAGACTATATGGCTACACCTTC.

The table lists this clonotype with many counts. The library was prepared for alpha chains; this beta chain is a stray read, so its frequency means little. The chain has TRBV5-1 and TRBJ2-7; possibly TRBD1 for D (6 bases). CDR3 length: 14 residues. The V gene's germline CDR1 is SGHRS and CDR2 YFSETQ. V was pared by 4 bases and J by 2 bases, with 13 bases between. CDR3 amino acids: CASSREGQTYEQYF. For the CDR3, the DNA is TGCGCCAGCAGCCGTGAAGGACAGACCTACGAGCAGTACTTC. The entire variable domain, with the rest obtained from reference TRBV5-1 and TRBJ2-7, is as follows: KAGVTQTPRYLIKTRGQQVTLSCSPISGHRSVSWYQQTPGQGLQFLFEYFSETQRNKGNFPGRFSGRQFSNSRSEMNVSTLELGDSALYLCASSREGQTYEQYFGPGTRLTVT.

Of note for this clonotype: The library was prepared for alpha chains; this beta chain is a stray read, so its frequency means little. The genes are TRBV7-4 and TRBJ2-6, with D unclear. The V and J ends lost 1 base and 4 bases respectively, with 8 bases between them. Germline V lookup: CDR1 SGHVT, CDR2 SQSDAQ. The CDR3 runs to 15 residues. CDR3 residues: CASSLVLSGANVLTF. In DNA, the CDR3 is TGTGCCAGCAGCTTAGTTCTCTCAGGGGCCAACGTCCTGACTTTC.

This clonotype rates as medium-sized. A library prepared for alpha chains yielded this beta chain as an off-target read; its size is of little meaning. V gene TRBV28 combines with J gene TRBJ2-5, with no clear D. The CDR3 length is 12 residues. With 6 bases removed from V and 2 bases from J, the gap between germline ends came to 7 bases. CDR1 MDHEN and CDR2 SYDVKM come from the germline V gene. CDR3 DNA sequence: TGTGCCAGCAGGCGGCAACAAGAGACCCAGTACTTC. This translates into CASRRQQETQYF.

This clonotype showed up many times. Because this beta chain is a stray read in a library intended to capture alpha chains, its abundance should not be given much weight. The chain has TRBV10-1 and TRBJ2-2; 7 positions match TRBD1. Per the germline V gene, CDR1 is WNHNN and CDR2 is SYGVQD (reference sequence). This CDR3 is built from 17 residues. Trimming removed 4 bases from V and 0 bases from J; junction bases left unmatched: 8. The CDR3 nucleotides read TGCGCCAGCAGTGGGTGCCGGGACAGCACGAACACCGGGGAGCTGTTTTTT. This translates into CASSGCRDSTNTGELFF.